What follows are 25 T cell receptor beta chains derived from one specimen sequenced in a study of control samples from healthy donors and cancer patients. Profiled with immunoSEQ multiplex PCR; TCRdb holds only in-frame clones, not every one. Of about 80,000 clones in the sample, roughly 89% were seen once. Sequenced sample: blood. Source of these receptors: a man aged 50 to 60 in good health.

This chain joins TRBV10-3 and TRBJ2-7; D is unclear. Germline CDR1 ENHRY, CDR2 SYGVKD. This CDR3 is built from 13 residues. Trimming removed 4 bases from V and 6 bases from J, with 13 bases in between. The CDR3 sequence is CAISGDPDGEQYF. The DNA of the CDR3 is TGTGCCATCAGTGGCGATCCAGATGGCGAGCAGTACTTC.

About this clone itself: The same CDR3 arises from other DNA sequences in this sample as well. The gene calls are TRBV2 and TRBJ1-1; D not certain. Germline lookup yields CDR1 SNHLY and CDR2 FYNNEI. The CDR3 has 13 amino acids. Trimming took 1 base from V and 1 from J, leaving 4 bases between them. CDR3 sequence: CASSEGGNTEAFF. Written as DNA, the CDR3 is TGTGCCAGCAGTGAAGGGGGGAACACTGAAGCTTTCTTT.

This clone has just one count. The genes are TRBV25-1 and TRBJ1-1, with TRBD1 identical over 8 bases. Germline CDR1 is MGHDK and CDR2 is SYGVNS. V trimming: 6 bases; J trimming: 0 bases; junction bases outside the gene matches: 12. This CDR3 comprises 17 residues. CDR3 loop: CASRLQGEKPMNTEAFF. The CDR3 region has the DNA TGTGCCAGCAGACTACAGGGGGAGAAACCCATGAACACTGAAGCTTTCTTT.

The chain carries TRBV30 and TRBJ2-3; 8 bases match TRBD1. The V gene end was trimmed by 5 bases and the J gene end by 1 base; junction bases not matched to a gene: 2. Looked up from germline, CDR1 is GTSNPN and CDR2 is SVGIG (reference sequence). The CDR3 totals 13 residues. The CDR3 is CAWGTGGTDTQYF. Here the CDR3 DNA reads TGTGCCTGGGGGACAGGCGGCACAGATACGCAGTATTTT.

V usage is TRBV24-1 and J usage is TRBJ2-2; 9 bases map to TRBD1. The germline CDR1 and CDR2 sequences are KGHDR and SFDVKD. The CDR3 totals 15 residues. Trimming at V came to 3 bases and at J to 5 bases, leaving 3 bases not matched to a gene. The CDR3 DNA reads as TGTGCCACCAGTGATCCTGGGACAGGGACCGGGGAGCTGTTTTTT. Its protein product is CATSDPGTGTGELFF.

This chain joins TRBV7-2 and TRBJ1-1, with TRBD1 identical over 7 bases. The CDR3 has 15 amino acids. Germline lookup yields CDR1 SGHTA and CDR2 FQGNSA. V shed 4 bases, J shed 1 base, and the junction held 6 bases outside the gene matches. For the CDR3, the DNA is TGTGCCAGCAGCTACGACAGGGCCCCGAACACTGAAGCTTTCTTT. Residues: CASSYDRAPNTEAFF.

The chain is built from TRBV2 and TRBJ2-1; the match to TRBD1 covers 11 bases. Germline CDR1 and CDR2: SNHLY and FYNNEI. CDR3 length: 19 amino acids. Trimming took 3 bases from V and 0 from J; bases not matched to a gene: 10. The CDR3 here is CASSEGVLGTGGSYNEQFF. CDR3 in DNA: TGTGCCAGCAGTGAGGGAGTCCTAGGGACAGGGGGCTCCTACAATGAGCAGTTCTTC.

The CDR3 DNA reads TGTGCCAGCAGTGAAGGGCTTCTGAGGAAACTGTTTTTT. It specifies CASSEGLLRKLFF. This sequence joins TRBV6-1 and TRBJ1-4; no clear D. The germline V and J ends were trimmed by 1 base and 11 bases, with 11 bases remaining between them. CDR1 MNHNS and CDR2 SASEGT come from the germline V gene. The CDR3 sequence is 13 residues long.

This chain connects TRBV21-1 to TRBJ2-1; whether TRBD2, the table's D call, matches the DNA was not checked. TRBV21-1 is a pseudogene. The CDR3 has 21 residues. For the CDR3, the DNA is TGTGCCAGCAGCCCAACTGGGACTAGCGGGGGAATCTTCCATTACCACAATGAGCAGTTCTTC. This translates into CASSPTGTSGGIFHYHNEQFF.

The chain is built from TRBV27 and TRBJ1-4; no clear D gene. CDR3 size: 14 residues. The V and J ends lost 8 bases and 0 bases respectively, with 10 bases between them. Germline V CDR1 and CDR2: MNHEY, SMNVEV (reference sequence). The DNA for the CDR3 is TGTGCCAGCCGGGCGGGAGCAACTAATGAAAAACTGTTTTTT. It is translated as CASRAGATNEKLFF.

V gene TRBV25-1 combines with J gene TRBJ2-7; D is uncertain. Germline V gene data show CDR1 as MGHDK and CDR2 as SYGVNS. The length of the CDR3 is 11 residues. Trimming shortened V by 1 base and J by 6 bases, and 4 bases separated the two germline ends. The CDR3 nucleotides read TGTGCCAGCAGTGAATTTTCCGAGCAGTACTTC. Its translation: CASSEFSEQYF.

This rearrangement joins TRBV24-1 to TRBJ2-5; 11 bases fit TRBD2. Germline loops: CDR1 KGHDR, CDR2 SFDVKD. The junction had 3 bases not matched to a gene; V was cut back by 5 bases and J by 5 bases. The CDR3 has 14 residues. Here the CDR3 reads CATSVASGGETQYF. CDR3 DNA: TGTGCCACCAGTGTAGCTAGCGGGGGGGAGACCCAGTACTTC.

The table lists this clone with a count of one. The chain employs TRBV5-1 and TRBJ1-4; D is unclear. Trimming stripped 2 bases from V and 2 bases from J, with 7 bases between. This CDR3 spans 14 amino acids. Germline CDR1 reads SGHRS; CDR2 reads YFSETQ. The CDR3 nucleotides are TGCGCCAGCAGCTTTGGGTCGACTAATGAAAAACTGTTTTTT. It encodes CASSFGSTNEKLFF.

The chain recombines TRBV11-2 with TRBJ1-6; unclear D gene. CDR3 length: 15 amino acids. Trimming took off 0 bases at V and 7 bases at J, with 10 bases between the two ends. Germline loops: CDR1 SGHAT, CDR2 FQNNGV. The CDR3: CASSLEPIANSPLHF. As DNA, the CDR3 is TGTGCCAGCAGCTTAGAGCCCATTGCCAATTCACCCCTCCACTTT. Supplemented by reference TRBV11-2 and TRBJ1-6, the full variable domain reads EAGVAQSPRYKIIEKRQSVAFWCNPISGHATLYWYQQILGQGPKLLIQFQNNGVVDDSQLPKDRFSAERLKGVDSTLKIQPAKLEDSAVYLCASSLEPIANSPLHFGNGTRLTVT.

J is TRBJ2-3 and V is TRBV5-6, with 12 bases identical to TRBD1. This CDR3 spans 18 amino acids. Germline CDR1 is SGHDT and CDR2 is YYEEEE. J was trimmed by 3 bases and V by 1 base; bases with no gene match: 9. CDR3 sequence (DNA): TGTGCCAGCAGCTTGCCTCCGGGACAGGGGGCGAGGACAGATACGCAGTATTTT. Translated, it gives CASSLPPGQGARTDTQYF.

CDR3: CASSLVVGVDTQYF. The CDR3 DNA sequence: TGCGCCAGCAGCTTGGTGGTCGGGGTCGATACGCAGTATTTT. The chain couples TRBV5-1 to TRBJ2-3; possibly TRBD2 for D (5 bases). This CDR3 region has 14 residues. Germline lookup yields CDR1 SGHRS and CDR2 YFSETQ. The V gene lost 0 bases and the J gene lost 6 bases, with 11 bases spanning the gap.

The chain carries TRBV7-2 and TRBJ1-1, with 7 bases lining up with TRBD1. V lost 5 bases and J lost 7; bases outside the gene matches: 4. This CDR3 contains 12 residues. Germline V gene lookup returns CDR1 SGHTA and CDR2 FQGNSA. CDR3 protein: CASSRDSIEAFF. The CDR3 nucleotides read TGTGCCAGCAGCCGGGACAGTATTGAAGCTTTCTTT.

This clone showed up just a few times. The CDR3: CASSYAENTEAFF. CDR3 sequence (DNA): TGTGCCAGCAGTTACGCCGAGAACACTGAAGCTTTCTTT. The chain uses TRBV6-6 and TRBJ1-1; D unresolved. Trimming cost V 2 bases and J 1 base, with 5 bases left between them. Germline V lookup: CDR1 MNHNY, CDR2 SVGAGI (reference sequence). There are 13 residues in the CDR3.

The rearrangement links TRBV27 to TRBJ2-3, with 7 positions matching TRBD2. The CDR3 runs 15 residues. V was clipped by 5 bases and J by 5 bases; unmatched bases: 10. CDR1 MNHEY and CDR2 SMNVEV come from the germline V gene (reference sequence). CDR3 in amino acids: CASSLTGLGKDTQYF. The CDR3 nucleotides read TGTGCCAGCAGTCTTACAGGACTAGGGAAAGATACGCAGTATTTT.

Only a few counts were recorded for this clone. V gene TRBV7-8 combines with J gene TRBJ1-1, with 12 bases lining up with TRBD1. V shed 5 bases and J 7 bases; nucleotides not matched to a gene: 11. CDR1 and CDR2 (germline): SGHVS, FQNEAQ. CDR3 size: 16 residues. CDR3 in amino acids: CASSANRDRGRLEAFF. CDR3 nucleotide sequence: TGTGCCAGCAGCGCAAACCGGGACAGGGGGCGTCTTGAAGCTTTCTTT.

J is TRBJ1-1 and V is TRBV5-4, with D possibly TRBD1 on 5 matching bases. There are 13 residues in the CDR3. Germline assignment: CDR1 SGHNT and CDR2 YYREEE (reference sequence). V was clipped by 0 bases and J by 3 bases, with 6 bases between them. The CDR3 region has the DNA TGTGCCAGCAGCTTGGGACAGCACACTGAAGCTTTCTTT. Protein: CASSLGQHTEAFF.

The chain joins TRBV6-6 to TRBJ2-7; possible D gene TRBD2, 5 bases. Germline V CDR1 and CDR2: MNHNY, SVGAGI (reference sequence). This CDR3 region has 13 residues. Trimming took 5 bases from V and 3 from J, leaving 11 bases between them. As DNA, the CDR3 is TGTGCCAGCAGTCGGGAAGAATACTACGAGCAGTACTTC. It yields the protein CASSREEYYEQYF.

The V and J genes are TRBV28 and TRBJ2-5, with 8 bases fitting TRBD2. Germline CDR1 MDHEN, CDR2 SYDVKM. After removal of 6 bases from V and 4 bases from J, the junction contained 4 bases not matched to a gene. The CDR3 is 13 amino acids. The CDR3 region is CASSRTSRETQYF. The DNA for the CDR3 is TGTGCCAGCAGCCGGACTAGCAGAGAGACCCAGTACTTC.

The rearrangement joins TRBV18 to TRBJ1-1; perhaps TRBD1 as D (6 bases). V gave up 3 bases and J gave up 5 bases, with 13 bases separating them. Germline loops: CDR1 KGHSH, CDR2 LQKENI. This CDR3 spans 14 amino acids. CDR3 coding DNA: TGTGCCAGCTCACCTTGGGGGCCGGCAACTGAAGCTTTCTTT. This codes for CASSPWGPATEAFF.

The chain combines TRBV3-1 (or the pseudogene TRBV3-2) with TRBJ2-2; D uncertain. Germline V lookup: CDR1 LGHDT, CDR2 YNNKEL (reference sequence). V gave up 4 bases and J gave up 1 base, with 13 bases separating them. The CDR3 is 16 residues long. CDR3 loop: CASSLRHGLNTGELFF. CDR3 nucleotide sequence: TGTGCCAGCAGCCTCAGACACGGGTTGAACACCGGGGAGCTGTTTTTT.